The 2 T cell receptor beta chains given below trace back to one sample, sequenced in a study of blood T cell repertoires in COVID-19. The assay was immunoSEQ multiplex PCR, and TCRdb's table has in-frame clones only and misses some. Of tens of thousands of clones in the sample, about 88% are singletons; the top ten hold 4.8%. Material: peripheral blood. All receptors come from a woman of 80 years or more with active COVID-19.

CDR3 sequence: CASSPPPGSGMRNEQFF. The CDR3 bases are TGTGCCAGCAGTCCGCCCCCGGGTAGCGGGATGAGGAATGAGCAGTTCTTC. The chain combines TRBV6-2 or TRBV6-3 with TRBJ2-1, with 8 bases lining up with TRBD2. This CDR3 is 17 amino acids long. V shed 5 bases, J shed 7 bases, and the junction held 16 bases outside the gene matches. CDR1 MNHEY and CDR2 SVGEGT come from the germline V gene.

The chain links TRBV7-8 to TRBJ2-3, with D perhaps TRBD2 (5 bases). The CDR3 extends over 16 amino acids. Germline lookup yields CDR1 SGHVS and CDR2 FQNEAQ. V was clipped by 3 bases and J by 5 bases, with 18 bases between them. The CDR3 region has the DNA TGTGCCAGCAGCTTTGATTTCTCTGGCGCGGGAGATACGCAGTATTTT. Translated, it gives CASSFDFSGAGDTQYF.